This T cell receptor (beta chain) appears in the sequencing data of a study of control samples from healthy donors and cancer patients. Produced via immunoSEQ multiplex PCR; TCRdb's table is partial and in-frame only. This sample carries under 80,000 clones, over 85% of them seen once, and the ten largest clones take 1.3%. This CDR3 has 17 residues. The V and J ends lost 4 bases and 3 bases respectively, with 22 bases between them. From germline, CDR1 is SGHDN and CDR2 FVKESK. The chain joins TRBV14 to TRBJ2-7; possibly TRBD2 for D (5 bases). This clonotype was obtained from a woman between 40 and 55 years old with lung cancer. Material for sequencing was PBMCs. The CDR3 protein is CASSPTFGLGGSYEQYF. The CDR3 DNA sequence: TGTGCCAGCAGCCCCACGTTTGGACTCGGTGGCAGCTACGAGCAGTACTTC.